The clone carrying this TCR beta chain has at least ten counts. The antigen is not known. Naive, central memory, regulatory and stem cell-like memory cells within the CD4+ compartment were sorted using CD45RO/CCR7/CD25/CD127/CD95/CD27. The sample originates from a study of beta chain features in type 1 diabetes. Broader study findings: Type 1 diabetes patients showed a moderate but significant shortening of TCRB CDR3s in all four CD4+ subsets.

The investigators reverse transcribed all of the isolated RNA, so they sequenced expressed TCRB transcripts. The average read count of naive, central memory and regulatory T cell samples was around 3.8 million. Measured with immunoSEQ multiplex PCR; TCRdb has only the in-frame clones, and not every one. This table holds almost 350,000 clones, around 9.3% found once. The source of this sequence is a man aged 25-45 years with type 1 diabetes. The specimen was central memory CD4+ T cells from blood.

The CDR3 sequence: CASSLSVGPEREQFF. The CDR3 region has the DNA TGTGCCAGCAGCTTAAGTGTAGGCCCCGAGCGTGAGCAGTTCTTC. The chain employs TRBV7-9 and TRBJ2-1; D call uncertain. Between the trimmed V and J ends, which lost 2 bases and 9 bases, there was a span of 17 bases. CDR1 SEHNR and CDR2 FQNEAQ come from the germline V gene (reference sequence). The CDR3 length is 15 residues.